These T cell receptor beta chains were read from a single sample in a study of T-cell reconstitution after alpha-beta-depleted transplantation in children. Using its own MiXCR run on the PCR reads, TCRdb lists one record per CDR3 protein. The data show roughly 200,000 distinct CDR3 sequences, 6.5% to 7.5% seen once. The starting material was PBMCs from the stem cell graft donor, obtained from the stem cell graft. The receptors were gathered from a human donor who donated a stem cell graft to a child with Wiskott-Aldrich syndrome. CDR3s include the opening cysteine and the closing phenylalanine or tryptophan. The order of the fields is clone size, D gene, V gene, J gene, CDR3 protein, CDR3 DNA. D genes are given only for firm matches. A clone size is listed for some rows: how often the clone was seen (once, few, many), or a class if it is expanded.

size: many
D: .
V: TRBV7-9
J: TRBJ2-1
CDR3: CASSLGWRGDDEQFF
DNA: TGTGCCAGCAGCTTAGGTTGGAGAGGGGATGATGAGCAGTTCTTC

size: .
D: .
V: TRBV5-1
J: TRBJ2-5
CDR3: CASSFRGGTQETQYF
DNA: TGCGCCAGCAGCTTCCGAGGGGGGACCCAAGAGACCCAGTACTTC

size: many
D: .
V: TRBV2
J: TRBJ2-7
CDR3: CASSPTRTGPGEQYF
DNA: TGTGCCAGCAGCCCGACTCGGACGGGTCCTGGCGAGCAGTACTTC

size: many
D: TRBD2
V: TRBV13
J: TRBJ2-5
CDR3: CASSLPGLAGSETQYF
DNA: TGTGCCAGCAGCCTACCGGGACTAGCGGGATCCGAGACCCAGTACTTC

size: few
D: .
V: TRBV7-9
J: TRBJ2-6
CDR3: CASSDDSKGSGANVLTF
DNA: TGTGCCAGCAGTGATGACAGCAAGGGCTCTGGGGCCAACGTCCTGACTTTC

size: many
D: .
V: TRBV7-9
J: TRBJ2-7
CDR3: CASSFDSAPSYEQYF
DNA: TGTGCCAGCAGCTTCGACAGTGCGCCATCCTACGAGCAGTACTTC

size: .
D: TRBD2
V: TRBV4-1
J: TRBJ2-5
CDR3: CASSQVLASGGALETQYF
DNA: TGCGCCAGCAGCCAAGTGTTGGCTAGCGGGGGGGCTTTAGAGACCCAGTACTTC

size: many
D: TRBD2
V: TRBV20-1
J: TRBJ2-1
CDR3: CSATPGGEGNEQFF
DNA: TGCAGTGCCACCCCCGGGGGGGAGGGGAATGAGCAGTTCTTC

size: .
D: TRBD2
V: TRBV6-1
J: TRBJ2-7
CDR3: CASSPGTSGSGYEQYF
DNA: TGTGCCAGCAGTCCCGGGACTAGCGGGAGTGGCTACGAGCAGTACTTC

size: many
D: .
V: TRBV5-1
J: TRBJ1-1
CDR3: CASSGRQWNTEAFF
DNA: TGCGCCAGCAGCGGTCGACAGTGGAACACTGAAGCTTTCTTT

size: .
D: TRBD1
V: TRBV10-3
J: TRBJ1-3
CDR3: CAISELPGQGAGNTIYF
DNA: TGTGCCATCAGTGAATTACCGGGACAGGGGGCTGGAAACACCATATATTTT

size: many
D: TRBD1
V: TRBV5-1
J: TRBJ1-2
CDR3: CASGTGFAGYTF
DNA: TGCGCCAGCGGGACAGGGTTCGCTGGCTACACCTTC

size: many
D: TRBD1
V: TRBV24-1
J: TRBJ1-1
CDR3: CATRQGQTNTEAFF
DNA: TGTGCCACCAGACAGGGACAGACGAACACTGAAGCTTTCTTT

size: .
D: TRBD1
V: TRBV7-2
J: TRBJ1-5
CDR3: CASSDRVYSNQPQHF
DNA: TGTGCCAGCAGCGACAGGGTATATAGCAATCAGCCCCAGCATTTT

size: many
D: TRBD2
V: TRBV20-1
J: TRBJ2-1
CDR3: CSARDQSGRTYNEQFF
DNA: TGCAGTGCTAGGGATCAAAGCGGGAGAACCTACAATGAGCAGTTCTTC

size: many
D: .
V: TRBV7-9
J: TRBJ1-4
CDR3: CASSLKQSDEKLFF
DNA: TGTGCCAGCAGCTTAAAACAGTCAGATGAAAAACTGTTTTTT

size: many
D: TRBD2
V: TRBV20-1
J: TRBJ2-1
CDR3: CSARDPFSGVDNEQFF
DNA: TGCAGTGCTAGAGATCCCTTTAGCGGGGTTGACAATGAGCAGTTCTTC

size: many
D: TRBD1
V: TRBV29-1
J: TRBJ2-7
CDR3: CSVEWTGFDEQYF
DNA: TGCAGCGTTGAATGGACAGGGTTCGACGAGCAGTACTTC

size: many
D: TRBD2
V: TRBV12-3/TRBV12-4
J: TRBJ2-3
CDR3: CASSFDSGSIDTQYF
DNA: TGTGCCAGCAGTTTCGATAGCGGGAGTATTGATACGCAGTATTTT

size: many
D: .
V: TRBV20-1
J: TRBJ1-5
CDR3: CSASGGGDQPQHF
DNA: TGCAGTGCTAGCGGAGGGGGGGATCAGCCCCAGCATTTT

size: few
D: .
V: TRBV7-9
J: TRBJ2-7
CDR3: CASSLGTGRPTYEQYF
DNA: TGTGCCAGCAGCTTAGGCACAGGGAGGCCCACCTACGAGCAGTACTTC

size: .
D: .
V: TRBV4-3
J: TRBJ2-1
CDR3: CASSQERETYNEQFF
DNA: TGCGCCAGCAGCCAAGAAAGGGAGACCTACAATGAGCAGTTCTTC

size: few
D: .
V: TRBV5-5
J: TRBJ2-2
CDR3: CASSPGPGAGELFF
DNA: TGTGCCAGCAGCCCGGGGCCCGGGGCCGGGGAGCTGTTTTTT

size: many
D: .
V: TRBV13
J: TRBJ2-1
CDR3: CASSFGLGQGYGNEQFF
DNA: TGTGCCAGCAGCTTTGGACTGGGGCAGGGGTATGGCAATGAGCAGTTCTTC

size: many
D: .
V: TRBV5-1
J: TRBJ1-2
CDR3: CASSLEGRNYGYTF
DNA: TGCGCCAGCAGCTTGGAGGGTCGTAACTATGGCTACACCTTC

size: many
D: .
V: TRBV9
J: TRBJ1-1
CDR3: CASSVRPIAVNTEAFF
DNA: TGTGCCAGCAGCGTGCGCCCGATAGCCGTGAACACTGAAGCTTTCTTT

size: few
D: .
V: TRBV20-1
J: TRBJ2-1
CDR3: CSARWVAQWPNEQFF
DNA: TGCAGTGCTAGGTGGGTAGCACAATGGCCCAATGAGCAGTTCTTC

size: few
D: .
V: TRBV28
J: TRBJ1-4
CDR3: CASRSEDREKLFF
DNA: TGTGCCAGTCGATCCGAGGACAGAGAAAAACTGTTTTTT

size: many
D: .
V: TRBV5-6
J: TRBJ2-7
CDR3: CASSLYGSSYEQYF
DNA: TGTGCCAGCAGCTTGTACGGGAGCTCCTACGAGCAGTACTTC

size: many
D: .
V: TRBV30
J: TRBJ1-1
CDR3: CAWSGRVGTEAFF
DNA: TGTGCCTGGAGTGGAAGGGTTGGCACTGAAGCTTTCTTT

size: many
D: .
V: TRBV29-1
J: TRBJ1-1
CDR3: CSVEPPGSTEAFF
DNA: TGCAGCGTTGAGCCCCCAGGGAGCACTGAAGCTTTCTTT

size: many
D: .
V: TRBV5-1
J: TRBJ1-1
CDR3: CASSSITGPNTEAFF
DNA: TGCGCCAGCAGCTCCATAACAGGGCCGAACACTGAAGCTTTCTTT

size: many
D: .
V: TRBV18
J: TRBJ2-6
CDR3: CASSPLGTSGANVLTF
DNA: TGTGCCAGCTCACCACTGGGGACATCTGGGGCCAACGTCCTGACTTTC

size: few
D: .
V: TRBV7-2
J: TRBJ2-5
CDR3: CASSPHGWGYQETQYF
DNA: TGTGCCAGCAGCCCCCACGGGTGGGGATATCAAGAGACCCAGTACTTC

size: many
D: .
V: TRBV5-1
J: TRBJ2-6
CDR3: CASSVGQPANVLTF
DNA: TGCGCCAGCAGCGTAGGTCAGCCGGCCAACGTCCTGACTTTC

size: many
D: .
V: TRBV6-5
J: TRBJ2-2
CDR3: CASSQLTGQNTGELFF
DNA: TGTGCCAGCAGCCAACTCACGGGACAGAACACCGGGGAGCTGTTTTTT

size: few
D: TRBD1
V: TRBV10-3
J: TRBJ1-2
CDR3: CAIPGGQRNPSSGYTF
DNA: TGTGCCATCCCCGGGGGACAGCGCAACCCTTCAAGTGGCTACACCTTC

size: .
D: TRBD2
V: TRBV2
J: TRBJ2-6
CDR3: CAICSSRRLAGAGANVLTF
DNA: TGTGCCATCTGCTCAAGTAGGAGACTAGCGGGAGCTGGGGCCAACGTCCTGACTTTC

size: many
D: TRBD1
V: TRBV6-1
J: TRBJ2-4
CDR3: CASSRIPTGLAKNIQYF
DNA: TGTGCCAGCAGTCGAATCCCGACAGGGCTAGCCAAAAACATTCAGTACTTC

size: .
D: .
V: TRBV2
J: TRBJ1-2
CDR3: CASSDRMIYGYTF
DNA: TGTGCCAGCAGTGACAGGATGATTTATGGCTACACCTTC

size: .
D: .
V: TRBV12-3/TRBV12-4
J: TRBJ1-4
CDR3: CASSPRTAEKLFF
DNA: TGTGCCAGCAGTCCCCGGACAGCTGAAAAACTGTTTTTT